The 25 T cell receptor beta chains given below trace back to one sample, sequenced in a study of chronic HIV infection and antiretroviral therapy. Via MiXCR, TCRdb re-called the 5' RACE reads, giving one row per CDR3 protein. Of about 38,000 distinct CDR3 sequences in the sample, 7.5% to 9% were seen once. The sequenced material came from peripheral blood. These TCRs come from an adult who had HIV and had not received antiretroviral therapy, or was an uninfected healthy control (not recorded which).

V and J are TRBV7-3 and TRBJ2-1; D might be TRBD1 (5 bases). CDR1 is SGHTA and CDR2 is FQGTGA in the germline V gene. The CDR3 totals 13 residues. Trimming removed 3 bases at V and 10 bases at J, with 13 bases between. CDR3 nucleotides: TGTGCCAGCAGCTTCCAGGGAATCACAGAGCAGTTCTTC. This encodes CASSFQGITEQFF.

The V and J genes are TRBV7-6 and TRBJ1-5, with a weak D call TRBD1 (5 bases). This CDR3 has 15 residues. Germline-derived CDR1 and CDR2 are SGHVS and FNYEAQ. Trimming left V 0 bases short and J 6 bases short, with 12 bases between. CDR3 nucleotides: TGTGCCAGCAGCTTAGCAAGTGGGGGGGGTCAGCCCCAGCATTTT. Translating gives CASSLASGGGQPQHF.

This clonotype was counted between two and nine times. The chain combines TRBV5-1 with TRBJ1-1; D unclear. Trimming pared 4 bases from V and 2 bases from J, leaving 9 bases between. In germline, CDR1 is SGHRS, CDR2 YFSETQ. The CDR3 has 13 amino acids. The CDR3 bases are TGCGCCAGCAGCAGTGACGGTAACACTGAAGCTTTCTTT. The encoded protein is CASSSDGNTEAFF.

With respect to this clonotype: A much larger clonotype is one base distant, so this may be a read error. V and J are TRBV28 and TRBJ1-1; D is ambiguous. This CDR3 has 11 residues. Trimming removed 7 bases from V and 12 bases from J, with 15 bases in between. In germline, CDR1 is MDHEN, CDR2 SYDVKM. CDR3 loop: CASKNLDWTFF. CDR3 DNA: TGTGCCAGCAAAAACCTCGATTGGACTTTCTTT.

The chain recombines TRBV7-9 with TRBJ1-1; no clear D gene. V lost 2 bases, J lost 3 bases, and 10 bases lay in between. The CDR3 runs 14 residues. Germline CDR1 and CDR2: SEHNR and FQNEAQ (reference sequence). Here the CDR3 reads CASSLSGIYTEAFF. For the CDR3, the DNA is TGTGCCAGCAGCTTATCCGGGATCTACACTGAAGCTTTCTTT. Combining the CDR3 with reference TRBV7-9 and TRBJ1-1 gives the whole variable domain DTGVSQNPRHKITKRGQNVTFRCDPISEHNRLYWYRQTLGQGPEFLTYFQNEAQLEKSRLLSDRFSAERPKGSFSTLEIQRTEQGDSAMYLCASSLSGIYTEAFFGQGTRLTVV.

The rearrangement joins TRBV29-1 to TRBJ2-3; 7 bases match TRBD2. This CDR3 has 14 amino acids. The germline V gene has CDR1 SQVTM and CDR2 ANQGSEA. The J segment lost 4 bases and the V segment lost 3 bases, leaving 7 bases of the junction unmatched. As DNA, the CDR3 is TGCAGCGTTGAGGGGCAGGGAGGGTCAGATACGCAGTATTTT. Translating it yields CSVEGQGGSDTQYF.

This clonotype was counted many times. The genes are TRBV2 and TRBJ2-3; D may correspond to TRBD1 or TRBD2 (5 bases each). Germline V gene sequence: CDR1 SNHLY, CDR2 FYNNEI. The CDR3 is 16 amino acids. V lost 0 bases, J lost 8 bases, and 18 bases lay in between. CDR3 loop: CASSEALGTQRGTQYF. The DNA for the CDR3 is TGTGCCAGCAGTGAAGCGCTTGGTACGCAGAGGGGTACGCAGTATTTT.

This clonotype was picked up many times. This chain joins TRBV12-3 or TRBV12-4 and TRBJ2-6; D gene unclear. There are 15 residues in the CDR3. V was pared by 1 base and J by 2 bases, with 6 bases between. The CDR3 region has the DNA TGTGCCAGCAGTTTAGGGATCCCTGGGGCCAACGTCCTGACTTTC. Protein sequence: CASSLGIPGANVLTF.

This clonotype was picked up many times. V usage is TRBV28 and J usage is TRBJ2-7, with D uncertain. Trimming removed 4 bases at V and 2 bases at J, with 3 bases between. Germline V CDR1 and CDR2: MDHEN, SYDVKM. The CDR3 extends over 11 amino acids. The CDR3 DNA follows: TGTGCCAGCAGTTGGGCCTACGAGCAGTACTTC. Encoded protein: CASSWAYEQYF.

This chain links TRBV29-1 with TRBJ2-3, with D possibly being TRBD1 or TRBD2 (5 bases each). Trimming left V 0 bases short and J 4 bases short, with 17 bases between. CDR1 is SQVTM, CDR2 ANQGSEA, per germline. The CDR3 loop spans 16 amino acids. The DNA of the CDR3 is TGCAGCGTTGAAGACCCCGGGACCATCGCATCAGATACGCAGTATTTT. Translating gives CSVEDPGTIASDTQYF.

J is TRBJ2-3 and V is TRBV4-1; D may be TRBD1 (5 bases). The germline V gene has CDR1 MGHRA and CDR2 YSYEKL. This CDR3 is built from 13 residues. Trimming removed 3 bases at V and 5 bases at J, with 9 bases between. CDR3 in amino acids: CASSQSGRDTQYF. In DNA, the CDR3 is TGCGCCAGCAGCCAGTCAGGGCGAGATACGCAGTATTTT.

This clonotype was found many times. The chain is built from TRBV28 and TRBJ2-6; 7 nucleotides line up with TRBD1. From germline, CDR1 is MDHEN and CDR2 SYDVKM. The CDR3 has 15 amino acids. V lost 6 bases and J lost 0; bases outside the gene matches: 2. In DNA form, the CDR3 reads TGTGCCAGCAGGAACAGGGGCTCTGGGGCCAACGTCCTGACTTTC. It encodes CASRNRGSGANVLTF. The variable domain in full, completed from reference TRBV28 and TRBJ2-6, reads DVKVTQSSRYLVKRTGEKVFLECVQDMDHENMFWYRQDPGLGLRLIYFSYDVKMKEKGDIPEGYSVSREKKERFSLILESASTNQTSMYLCASRNRGSGANVLTFGAGSRLTVL.

This clonotype occurred many times. The chain has TRBV29-1 and TRBJ2-3; D is unresolved. The V gene lost 4 bases and the J gene lost 0 bases, with 5 bases spanning the gap. Germline V gene data show CDR1 as SQVTM and CDR2 as ANQGSEA. This CDR3 contains 12 residues. The CDR3 sequence: CSVGRSTDTQYF. The CDR3 region has the DNA TGCAGCGTTGGGAGAAGCACAGATACGCAGTATTTT.

This clonotype has just a few counts. The V call is TRBV3-1, the J call TRBJ1-5; D remains ambiguous. Trimming cost V 3 bases and J 5 bases, with 11 bases left between them. There are 14 residues in the CDR3. Germline loops: CDR1 LGHDT, CDR2 YNNKEL (reference sequence). The CDR3 DNA reads as TGTGCCAGCAGCCAGGGGAGTGGGGATCAGCCCCAGCATTTT. Translated, it gives CASSQGSGDQPQHF.

The table lists this clonotype with many counts. The genes are TRBV28 and TRBJ2-7, with unresolved D. The CDR3 covers 14 residues. The V and J ends lost 5 bases and 2 bases respectively, with 13 bases between them. The germline CDR1 and CDR2 sequences are MDHEN and SYDVKM. The CDR3 sequence is CASSPPGVAYEQYF. As DNA, the CDR3 is TGTGCCAGCAGTCCGCCGGGTGTGGCCTACGAGCAGTACTTC. Supplemented by reference TRBV28 and TRBJ2-7, the full variable domain reads DVKVTQSSRYLVKRTGEKVFLECVQDMDHENMFWYRQDPGLGLRLIYFSYDVKMKEKGDIPEGYSVSREKKERFSLILESASTNQTSMYLCASSPPGVAYEQYFGPGTRLTVT.

This clonotype was observed many times. The CDR3 nucleotides are TGCAGTGCTATTAAAGGCTACTACGAGCAGTACTTC. The encoded protein is CSAIKGYYEQYF. The genes are TRBV20-1 and TRBJ2-7; D unresolved. Looked up from germline, CDR1 is DFQATT and CDR2 is SNEGSKA (reference sequence). V lost 4 bases and J lost 3, with 10 bases in between. The CDR3 is 12 amino acids.

In its sample, this clonotype was seen many times. The chain recombines TRBV28 with TRBJ2-7, with unresolved D. The CDR3 has 11 amino acids. The V end lost 4 bases, the J end lost 3 bases, and 4 bases lay between the germline ends. Germline CDR1 and CDR2: MDHEN and SYDVKM. This CDR3 reads CASSSHYEQYF. CDR3 bases: TGTGCCAGCAGTTCTCACTACGAGCAGTACTTC.

This clonotype was seen more than once but under ten times. V and J are TRBV21-1 and TRBJ2-3; the tabulated D call, TRBD1, remains unverified against the DNA. TRBV21-1 constitutes a pseudogene. The CDR3 has 15 amino acids. The CDR3 coding sequence is TGTGCCAGCAGCAAAGTCGACAGGGGAACAGATACGCAGTATTTT. Translating gives CASSKVDRGTDTQYF.

V and J are TRBV27 and TRBJ1-6; the D is unclear. Germline values: CDR1 MNHEY, CDR2 SMNVEV (reference sequence). The CDR3 contains 14 residues. Between the trimmed V and J ends, which lost 1 base and 6 bases, there was a span of 7 bases. CDR3 sequence reads: CASSLLGSNSPLHF. CDR3 DNA sequence: TGTGCCAGCAGTTTATTGGGATCTAATTCACCCCTCCACTTT.

J is TRBJ2-1 and V is TRBV9; TRBD2 might be the D (7 bases). V lost 0 bases, J lost 0 bases, and 10 bases lay in between. CDR3 length equals 16 residues. Germline V gene lookup returns CDR1 SGDLS and CDR2 YYNGEE. For the CDR3, the DNA is TGTGCCAGCAGCGTAGAGGGGGGGTCCTCCTACAATGAGCAGTTCTTC. Translation gives CASSVEGGSSYNEQFF.

V is TRBV28 and J is TRBJ2-3; D remains unclear. The CDR3 length is 14 residues. The germline V gene has CDR1 MDHEN and CDR2 SYDVKM. V was shortened by 3 bases and J by 1 base, with 8 bases between the two germline ends. The CDR3 sequence: CASSFPGGTDTQYF. For the CDR3, the DNA is TGTGCCAGCAGTTTCCCCGGCGGCACAGATACGCAGTATTTT.

This clonotype has only a few counts. V gene TRBV2 combines with J gene TRBJ2-3; TRBD2 agrees at 7 bases. Trimming took 3 bases from V and 2 from J; bases not matched to a gene: 5. CDR3 length: 15 amino acids. CDR1 SNHLY and CDR2 FYNNEI come from the germline V gene. This chain's CDR3 is CASSEASGYTDTQYF. The CDR3 nucleotides read TGTGCCAGCAGTGAGGCTAGCGGATACACAGATACGCAGTATTTT.

This clonotype was seen repeatedly, ten times or more. The J gene is TRBJ2-7, the V gene TRBV20-1, with D possibly called TRBD1 or TRBD2 (7 bases each). The CDR3 loop spans 12 amino acids. V shed 6 bases and J shed 5 bases, with 14 bases lying between them. CDR1 is DFQATT and CDR2 is SNEGSKA in the germline V gene (reference sequence). CDR3 sequence (DNA): TGCAGTGCCAAGACAGGGAGGGACGAGCAGTACTTC. It yields the protein CSAKTGRDEQYF.

This clonotype was found a few times. The chain combines TRBV29-1 with TRBJ2-3; TRBD2 matches at 7 bases. Germline assignment: CDR1 SQVTM and CDR2 ANQGSEA. The V and J ends lost 7 bases and 5 bases, in that order; junction bases with no gene match: 12. The CDR3 has 14 amino acids. The CDR3 is CSATLAPPGDTQYF. For the CDR3, the DNA is TGCAGCGCGACACTAGCGCCGCCCGGAGATACGCAGTATTTT.

This clonotype was seen ten or more times. The chain links TRBV20-1 to TRBJ2-7; tentative D call: TRBD1 (6 bases). Germline values: CDR1 DFQATT, CDR2 SNEGSKA (reference sequence). The CDR3 spans 13 residues. V gave up 6 bases and J gave up 0 bases, with 12 bases separating them. CDR3 sequence: CSARRDISYEQYF. For the CDR3, the DNA is TGCAGTGCCAGACGGGACATCTCCTACGAGCAGTACTTC.